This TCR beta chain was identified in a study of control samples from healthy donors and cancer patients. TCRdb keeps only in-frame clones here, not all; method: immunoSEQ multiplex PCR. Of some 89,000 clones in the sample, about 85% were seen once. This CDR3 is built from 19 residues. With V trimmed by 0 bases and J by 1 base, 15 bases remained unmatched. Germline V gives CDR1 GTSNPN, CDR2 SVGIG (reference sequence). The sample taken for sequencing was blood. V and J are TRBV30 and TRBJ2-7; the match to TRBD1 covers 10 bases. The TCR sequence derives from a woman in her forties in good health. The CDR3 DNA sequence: TGTGCCTGGAGTGTACAAGCCCCGGGACAGGGGTTTTTTTCCTACGAGCAGTACTTC. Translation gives CAWSVQAPGQGFFSYEQYF.